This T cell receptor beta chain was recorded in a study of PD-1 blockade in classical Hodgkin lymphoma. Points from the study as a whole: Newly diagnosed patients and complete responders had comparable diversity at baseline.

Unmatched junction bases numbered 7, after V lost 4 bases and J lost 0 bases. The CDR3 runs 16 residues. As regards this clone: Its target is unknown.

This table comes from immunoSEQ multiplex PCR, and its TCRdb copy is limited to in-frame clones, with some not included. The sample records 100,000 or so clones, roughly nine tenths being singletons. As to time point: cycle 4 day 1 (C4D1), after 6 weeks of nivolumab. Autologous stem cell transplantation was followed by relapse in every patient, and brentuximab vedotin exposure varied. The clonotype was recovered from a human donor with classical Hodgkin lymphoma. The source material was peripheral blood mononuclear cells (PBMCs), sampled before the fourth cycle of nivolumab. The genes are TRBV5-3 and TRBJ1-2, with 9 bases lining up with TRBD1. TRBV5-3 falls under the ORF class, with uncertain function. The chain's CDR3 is CARSEPYRGPNYGYTF. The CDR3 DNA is TGTGCCAGAAGCGAGCCTTACAGGGGGCCTAACTATGGCTACACCTTC.